This T cell receptor beta chain was documented in a study of shared clonotypes between healthy human individuals (dated by TCRdb to the early 2020s). Some background on the complete study: The cohort included three men and two women between 18 and 49 years of age. For each donor, CD4 naive and CD4 memory were each given three plates, CD8 naive was given two plates, and CD8 memory was given one plate. To estimate repertoire size and how much clonotype sharing occurs between individuals, the study deeply sequenced the blood TCR repertoires of 5 or 6 healthy adults. To increase sequencing depth and limit assay-specific biases, TCR repertoire library preparation and sequencing were carried out by different laboratories using diverse techniques. Leukapheresis yielded between about 0.94 and 8.9 billion PBMCs per donor.

Results the study describes overall, beyond this receptor: When a few donors were compared, the shared fraction of clonotypes was 5% to 6.5% for naive CD4, around 4% for naive CD8, roughly 2.3% for memory CD4, and 0.35% to 0.4% for memory CD8. The genetic and exposure-history diversity represented was limited by the small number of donors. Compared with non-shared clonotypes, the clonotypes found in all four sorted-subset donors had higher generation probabilities. Incomplete sequencing was indicated by rarefaction of sorted-subset datasets, despite the large sequencing depth. Sampling was restricted to blood, and TCR repertoires in tissues likely differ from the TCR repertoires found in blood. Estimated clonotype richness was generally larger for naive than for memory subsets. Pairwise subsampling indicated that sequencing depth was expected to affect the degree of clonotype sharing among donors.

Donors were healthy HIV-negative adults with no recently reported acute infections or vaccinations. All donors were Caucasian adults living in Nashville, Tennessee, USA. CD4+ T cells were enriched through magnetic negative selection, after which naive cells were positively selected on CD45RA and the remaining negative fraction served as the memory subset. Blood was collected by leukapheresis, and PBMCs were isolated by Ficoll-Histopaque density gradient centrifugation and then cryopreserved in liquid nitrogen vapor phase. Analytical flow cytometry was used to check the purity and quantity of each magnetically sorted T cell population. Genomic DNA was isolated from every sorted fraction and measured by UV absorbance on a Nanodrop 2000c. The CDR3 runs 13 amino acids, cysteine and phenylalanine included. Of the read, only the CDR3 DNA is kept; its 39 bases are in frame from base 1. The germline V gene provides CDR1 SGHTA and CDR2 FQGNSA. The junction shows trimming of 8 bases on V and 2 bases on J, and the gene matches do not reach 3 bases of it.

On this clone itself: The specificity of this receptor is unknown. No much larger clonotype is one base removed from it; base qualities were not supplied.

Using the deep immunoSEQ assay, multiplex PCR amplified TCR CDR3 regions from genomic DNA. Extracted genomic DNA from each cell subset was spread evenly across all wells of several immunoSEQ 96-well plates, with each plate serving as a replicate. Each replicate PCR for sorted subsets received approximately 200 ng genomic DNA, equal to tens of thousands of T cell genomes. Purified libraries were measured with a Qubit 3.0 fluorometer, size-checked on a Bioanalyzer 2100, and measured again with the KAPA Library Quantification kit. Every immunoSEQ 96-well plate was sequenced on a separate single-read 150-cycle Illumina NextSeq 550 flow cell. Regarding the original processing steps: Because the immunoSEQ output held only junctional sequences and lacked quality scores, the filtering could not match the filtering applied to full-length reads. To assign V/J genes and CDR3, sequences were annotated using PyIR, a Python wrapper for IgBLAST v1.9, with IMGT germline references. Reads were filtered out if the reads had weak V/J assignments (E-value above 1e-6), no CDR3, stop codons, out-of-frame junctions, or ambiguous translated residues. V3J clonotypes were defined by identical inferred V gene, J gene, and CDR3 amino acid sequence. To compute the percentage overlap between repertoires, the number of shared unique clonotypes was divided by the size of the smaller repertoire. Richness of each repertoire was evaluated using RTK rarefaction, the Chao1 estimator, and Recon v2.1 estimates of unobserved clonotypes. For all TCRbeta clonotypes obtained by the gDNA method from a handful of donors, generation probabilities were computed with OLGA. TCRdb mirrors the immuneACCESS table, restricted to in-frame sequences. Some clones are absent from its copies; in checked studies, under half trace to an unresolved V gene, and the reason for the others is unknown. V, J and clone size are those of that table, while D and trimming were read from the DNA. This sample comprises over a million clones, about 80% of them detected only once. Roughly 1.4% of the sample rests with the top ten.

The TCR was taken from a man in his late teens or twenties in good health. The rearranged chain carries TRBV7-2 and TRBJ2-5; 9 central bases correspond to TRBD2. Sample: memory CD4+ T cells sorted from blood. The sample's cell subset or site, from its label and the paper: CD45RA-negative fraction. The sequence in DNA is TGTGCCAGCGCAGGACTAGCGCAAGAGACCCAGTACTTC. Its protein is CASAGLAQETQYF.